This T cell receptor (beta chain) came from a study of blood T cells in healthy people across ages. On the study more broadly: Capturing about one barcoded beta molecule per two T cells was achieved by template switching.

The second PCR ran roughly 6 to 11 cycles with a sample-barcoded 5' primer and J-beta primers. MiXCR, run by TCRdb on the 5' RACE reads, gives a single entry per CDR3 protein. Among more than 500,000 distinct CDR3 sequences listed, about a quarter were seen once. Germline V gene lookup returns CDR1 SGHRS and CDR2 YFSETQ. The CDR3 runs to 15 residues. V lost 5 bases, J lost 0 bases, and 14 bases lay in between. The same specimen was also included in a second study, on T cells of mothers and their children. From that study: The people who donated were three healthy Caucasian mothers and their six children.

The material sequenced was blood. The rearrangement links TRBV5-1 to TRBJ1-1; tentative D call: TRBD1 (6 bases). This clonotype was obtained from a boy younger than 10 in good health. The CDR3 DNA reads TGCGCCAGCAGGCCGGGACAACCGATGAACACTGAAGCTTTCTTT. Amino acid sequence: CASRPGQPMNTEAFF.